This TCR beta chain was captured by sequencing in a study of early T cells in non-severe SARS-CoV-2 infection. Turning to the study itself: Unsorted whole blood bulk RNA was sequenced, with unpaired chains.

TCRdb ran MiXCR on the 5' RACE reads and lists one entry per CDR3 protein. The data hold around 63,000 distinct CDR3 sequences, with more than 8% observed a single time. Germline assignment: CDR1 SGHTA and CDR2 FQGTGA. Between the trimmed V and J ends, which lost 5 bases and 0 bases, there was a span of 4 bases. The CDR3 is made up of 13 amino acids. Findings and caveats of the study: Private and CD4 specificities were missed by VDJdb matching, skewed to anti-spike CD8.

As concerns this clonotype: Antigen: not known.

This clonotype was obtained from an adult who was a healthcare worker with PCR-confirmed SARS-CoV-2 infection or an uninfected control (not recorded which). The V gene is TRBV7-3, the J gene TRBJ2-2; D call uncertain. The source was whole blood, collected at baseline. The CDR3 sequence: CASSMTNTGELFF. The CDR3 region has the DNA TGTGCCAGCAGCATGACGAACACCGGGGAGCTGTTTTTT.